This T cell receptor beta chain emerged from a study of T cell responses to AZD1222 COVID-19 vaccine. Combined were second doses at about 4 or about 12 weeks. Using immunoSEQ multiplex PCR, the repertoire was profiled, and TCRdb retains in-frame clones only, with some absent. The sample has 250,000 to 300,000 clones, almost 95% seen once. V was clipped by 2 bases and J by 3 bases; unmatched bases: 10. Germline CDR1 reads MNHEY; CDR2 reads SVGEGT. The CDR3 has 16 amino acids. In the case of this clone: Antigen: not known.

Study findings and constraints: Spike-specific TCR breadth and depth went up after people got two AZD1222 doses. Variant regions that are unmutated are reportedly the target of nearly half of spike-specific TCRs. Seropositivity was recorded at baseline in only 6 or 7 AZD1222 recipients.

Sequenced material: peripheral blood, taken 28 days after the second AZD1222 dose. The chain employs TRBV6-2 or TRBV6-3 and TRBJ2-7; 7 bases line up with TRBD1. The sequence came from an adult who received the AZD1222 COVID-19 vaccine. The CDR3 DNA reads TGTGCCAGCAGTTACCCAAAGGACAGGATGGGCTACGAGCAGTACTTC. Its protein product is CASSYPKDRMGYEQYF.